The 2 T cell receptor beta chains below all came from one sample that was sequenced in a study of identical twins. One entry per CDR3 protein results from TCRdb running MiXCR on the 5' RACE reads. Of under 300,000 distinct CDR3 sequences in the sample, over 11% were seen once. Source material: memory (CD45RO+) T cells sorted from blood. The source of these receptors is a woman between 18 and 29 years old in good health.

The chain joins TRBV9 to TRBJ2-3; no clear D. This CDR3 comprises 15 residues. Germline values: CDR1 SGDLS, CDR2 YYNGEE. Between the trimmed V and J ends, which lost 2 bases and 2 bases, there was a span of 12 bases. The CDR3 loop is CASSVAASVTDTQYF. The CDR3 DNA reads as TGTGCCAGCAGCGTTGCAGCGTCTGTCACAGATACGCAGTATTTT.

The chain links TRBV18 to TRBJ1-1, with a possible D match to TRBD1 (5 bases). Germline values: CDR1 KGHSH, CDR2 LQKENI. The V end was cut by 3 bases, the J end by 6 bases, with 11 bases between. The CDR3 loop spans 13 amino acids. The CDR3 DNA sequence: TGTGCCAGCTCACCGGACAACGGCGCTGAAGCTTTCTTT. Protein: CASSPDNGAEAFF. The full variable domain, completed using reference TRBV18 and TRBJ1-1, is NAGVMQNPRHLVRRRGQEARLRCSPMKGHSHVYWYRQLPEEGLKFMVYLQKENIIDESGMPKERFSAEFPKEGPSILRIQQVVRGDSAAYFCASSPDNGAEAFFGQGTRLTVV.